Listed below are T cell receptor beta chains from one sample, sequenced in a study of blood T cell repertoires in COVID-19. Clones were read by immunoSEQ multiplex PCR, and TCRdb kept only the in-frame ones, dropping some. Among more than 45,000 clones listed, approximately 87% were seen once. The specimen sequenced was peripheral blood. These receptors came from a man between 35 and 55 years old with active COVID-19. The CDR3 runs from the conserved cysteine through the conserved F or W. D genes are given only for firm matches. Only some rows state a clone size, as once, few, many or a class for expanded clones.

j_call v_call d_call clone_size cdr3_aa cdr3_nt
TRBJ2-5 TRBV11-2 TRBD2 . CASNPGATSGRAPETQYF TGTGCCAGCAATCCGGGGGCTACTAGCGGGAGGGCCCCGGAGACCCAGTACTTC
TRBJ2-5 TRBV7-2 . . CASSLGREGETQYF TGTGCCAGCAGCTTAGGCAGGGAAGGCGAGACCCAGTACTTC
TRBJ2-5 TRBV19 . . CASSSRRSDETQYF TGTGCCAGTAGTTCTAGGCGTAGTGACGAGACCCAGTACTTC
TRBJ1-4 TRBV6-5 . . CASSRGGLLNEKLFF TGTGCCAGCAGTCGCGGGGGGCTGCTTAATGAAAAACTGTTTTTT
TRBJ2-1 TRBV12-5 . . CASGLVVGGGHEQFF TGTGCTAGTGGTTTGGTAGTAGGGGGAGGGCATGAGCAGTTCTTC
TRBJ2-5 TRBV6-5 . . CAIAREIQETQYF TGTGCCATTGCCCGGGAGATCCAAGAGACCCAGTACTTC
TRBJ1-2 TRBV7-9 . . CASSSEGYYGYTF TGTGCCAGCAGCTCTGAGGGATACTATGGCTACACCTTC
TRBJ2-2 TRBV5-8 TRBD1 . CASSFYGTGVTGELFF TGTGCCAGCAGCTTTTATGGGACAGGGGTCACCGGGGAGCTGTTTTTT
TRBJ2-3 TRBV9 . . CASTPFSTDTQYF TGTGCCAGCACCCCCTTCAGCACAGATACGCAGTATTTT
TRBJ1-3 TRBV27 . . CASSLNGPGYGNTIYF TGTGCCAGCAGTTTAAACGGGCCGGGGTATGGAAACACCATATATTTT
TRBJ2-3 TRBV7-9 TRBD2 once CASSLTSGTTDTQYF TGTGCCAGCAGCTTGACTAGCGGGACCACAGATACGCAGTATTTT
TRBJ1-1 TRBV28 . . CASSLVRPNTEAFF TGTGCCAGCAGTTTAGTGAGGCCGAACACTGAAGCTTTCTTT
TRBJ2-7 TRBV27 . . CASSFRDKHEQYF TGTGCCAGCAGTTTCCGGGACAAACACGAGCAGTACTTC
TRBJ2-3 TRBV5-1 TRBD2 . CASGLGLAELTDTQYF TGCGCCAGCGGCCTCGGACTAGCGGAACTCACAGATACGCAGTATTTT
TRBJ2-1 TRBV24-1 TRBD2 . CATSDATSGRAGNEQFF TGTGCCACCAGTGACGCAACTAGCGGGAGGGCGGGGAATGAGCAGTTCTTC
TRBJ1-1 TRBV27 . . CASSLLAPYRHSNTEAFF TGTGCCAGCAGTCTCCTGGCCCCCTACAGGCATTCGAACACTGAAGCTTTCTTT
TRBJ2-2 TRBV7-3 . . CASSLGQNTGELFF TGTGCCAGCAGCTTGGGACAGAACACCGGGGAGCTGTTTTTT
TRBJ2-7 TRBV11-2 TRBD1 . CASSSIMGQLSSYEQYF TGTGCCAGCAGCTCCATCATGGGACAGCTGAGCTCCTACGAGCAGTACTTC
TRBJ1-2 TRBV3-1/TRBV3-2 TRBD1 . CASSPRTGVANYGYTF TGTGCCAGCAGCCCCAGAACAGGGGTCGCTAACTATGGCTACACCTTC
TRBJ2-7 TRBV11-2 . . CASSLAAGSSYEQYF TGTGCCAGCAGCTTAGCGGCAGGGTCTTCCTACGAGCAGTACTTC
TRBJ2-7 TRBV7-3 TRBD1 once CASSSMGQGRYEQYF TGTGCCAGCAGCTCTATGGGACAGGGACGGTACGAGCAGTACTTC
TRBJ1-2 TRBV18 TRBD1 . CASSQDRAGGYTF TGTGCCAGCTCACAAGACAGGGCAGGAGGCTACACCTTC
TRBJ1-1 TRBV28 TRBD1 . CASSSTGTGRSEAFF TGTGCCAGCAGTTCTACCGGGACAGGGAGGTCTGAAGCTTTCTTT
TRBJ2-5 TRBV20-1 . once CSGQGPETQYF TGCAGTGGGCAGGGGCCAGAGACCCAGTACTTC
TRBJ1-6 TRBV19 . . CASSIDGHRNSPLHF TGTGCCAGTAGTATAGATGGACATCGAAATTCACCCCTCCACTTT
TRBJ1-2 TRBV21-1 . once CASSKGDRGYGYTF TGTGCCAGCAGCAAAGGGGACAGGGGGTATGGCTACACCTTC
TRBJ2-7 TRBV28 . . CASRPRSGASYEQYF TGTGCCAGCAGACCGCGCAGTGGAGCCTCCTACGAGCAGTACTTC
TRBJ2-3 TRBV5-1 TRBD2 . CASSLDTGGFTDTQYF TGCGCCAGCAGCTTGGATACGGGAGGCTTCACAGATACGCAGTATTTT
TRBJ2-7 TRBV30 TRBD2 . CAWSEGLAGGYEQYF TGTGCCTGGAGTGAGGGACTAGCGGGAGGCTACGAGCAGTACTTC
TRBJ2-2 TRBV29-1 . once CSASDRIDSIGELFF TGCAGCGCCTCCGACAGGATAGATAGTATCGGGGAGCTGTTTTTT
TRBJ1-3 TRBV29-1 . . CSVSRGRVGNTIYF TGCAGCGTCTCCCGAGGGAGAGTTGGAAACACCATATATTTT
TRBJ2-1 TRBV5-1 . . CASSLADSTYNEQFF TGCGCCAGCAGCTTGGCCGACTCCACATACAATGAGCAGTTCTTC
TRBJ2-1 TRBV7-3 TRBD1 . CASSSGPGTGSYNEQFF TGTGCCAGCAGCTCAGGTCCCGGGACAGGGAGCTACAATGAGCAGTTCTTC
TRBJ2-2 TRBV25-1 TRBD2 . CASSALAGGTGELFF TGTGCCAGCAGTGCACTAGCGGGAGGGACCGGGGAGCTGTTTTTT
TRBJ1-1 TRBV28 . . CASSLWGGMNTEAFF TGTGCCAGCAGTTTATGGGGGGGAATGAACACTGAAGCTTTCTTT
TRBJ1-2 TRBV19 TRBD1 . CASSRTGDYGYTF TGTGCCAGTAGCCGCACAGGGGATTATGGCTACACCTTC
TRBJ1-2 TRBV28 . . CASSLPYLEHGYTF TGTGCCAGCAGTTTGCCTTACCTTGAGCATGGCTACACCTTC
TRBJ1-2 TRBV14 . . CASSQDRGYGYTF TGTGCCAGCAGCCAAGACAGGGGCTATGGCTACACCTTC
TRBJ2-1 TRBV6-4 . . CASSREGASYNEQFF TGTGCCAGCAGTCGGGAGGGGGCCTCCTACAATGAGCAGTTCTTC
TRBJ1-6 TRBV7-8 . once CASSLGQLRDSPLHF TGTGCCAGCAGCTTGGGGCAGCTCCGAGATTCACCCCTCCACTTT
TRBJ2-3 TRBV6-1 TRBD1 once CASSDRGLTDTQYF TGTGCCAGCAGTGACAGGGGGCTCACAGATACGCAGTATTTT
TRBJ2-1 TRBV2 . . CASSRGLGSYNEQFF TGTGCCAGCTCTCGAGGTCTAGGTTCCTACAATGAGCAGTTCTTC
TRBJ2-4 TRBV30 TRBD1 few CAWGTGQNIQYF TGTGCCTGGGGGACAGGGCAAAACATTCAGTACTTC
TRBJ2-7 TRBV19 TRBD1 few CASSLGTGGYEQYF TGTGCCAGTAGTCTTGGGACAGGGGGCTACGAGCAGTACTTC
TRBJ1-2 TRBV5-6 TRBD1 . CASSLGQGGNYGYTF TGTGCCAGCAGCTTGGGACAGGGAGGTAACTATGGCTACACCTTC
TRBJ2-3 TRBV7-3 TRBD1 . CASSLDRGLTDTQYF TGTGCCAGCAGCCTCGACAGGGGGCTCACAGATACGCAGTATTTT
TRBJ2-5 TRBV7-6 . once CASSLAPQGGWDETQYF TGTGCCAGCAGCTTAGCACCCCAGGGGGGATGGGATGAGACCCAGTACTTC
TRBJ2-6 TRBV7-9 . . CASSLPGSGANVLTF TGTGCCAGCAGCTTACCGGGATCTGGGGCCAACGTCCTGACTTTC
TRBJ1-1 TRBV27 TRBD1 once CASSWDSGGTEAFF TGTGCCAGCAGTTGGGACAGTGGGGGCACTGAAGCTTTCTTT
TRBJ1-5 TRBV27 . . CASSLSTRGQPQHF TGTGCCAGCAGTTTATCGACCAGGGGTCAGCCCCAGCATTTT
TRBJ1-2 TRBV28 . . CASRTPDIHGYTF TGTGCCAGCAGGACCCCGGACATTCATGGCTACACCTTC
TRBJ1-5 TRBV19 . . CASSIDSTGWRQPQHF TGTGCCAGTAGTATAGACTCAACCGGGTGGAGGCAGCCCCAGCATTTT
TRBJ2-2 TRBV19 TRBD2 . CASSMALAANTGELFF TGTGCCAGTAGTATGGCACTAGCGGCGAACACCGGGGAGCTGTTTTTT
TRBJ2-2 TRBV4-1 . . CASSLTTGYYTGELFF TGCGCCAGCAGCCTTACTACAGGCTACTACACCGGGGAGCTGTTTTTT